This TCR beta chain was identified during a study of PD-1 blockade in classical Hodgkin lymphoma. The study's findings and limits: Prior to therapy, complete responders displayed diversity much like that of newly diagnosed patients. Only CD4+ TCR diversity, not CD8+, had risen significantly by C4D1. The repertoire differences lack a defined cause, possibly disease activity or prior therapy.

Sequencing used immunoSEQ multiplex PCR; TCRdb keeps in-frame clones, though not all of them. The data contain roughly 6,800 clones, 60% to 85% of them singletons. Each patient relapsed following autologous stem cell transplantation, and prior brentuximab vedotin exposure differed. When best responses were assessed, they were complete response, partial response or progressive disease. Of note for this clone: Its antigen is not known.

The source of this sequence is a human donor with classical Hodgkin lymphoma. This specimen consisted of peripheral blood mononuclear cells (PBMCs), obtained before the second cycle of nivolumab.

CDR3 nucleotide sequence: TGTGCCATCAACGGACTAGCCGCTAATGAGCAGTTCTTC. Its protein product is CAINGLAANEQFF. The chain combines TRBV2 with TRBJ2-1; the match to TRBD2 covers 8 bases. The germline V gene has CDR1 SNHLY and CDR2 FYNNEI. V gave up 10 bases and J gave up 7 bases; unmatched junction bases: 9. This CDR3 is 13 amino acids long.